The present T cell receptor beta chain was sequenced within a study of spatial heterogeneity in lung cancer. This sample's time point: sample taken at primary tumor resection. The sample holds many counts of this clonotype. What it binds is unknown. Germline trimming cut 6 bases from V and 6 bases from J; bases unmatched to any gene: 8. The CDR3 totals 15 residues. TCRdb itself ran the 5' RACE reads through MiXCR, one entry per CDR3 protein. The repertoire has approximately 25,000 distinct CDR3 sequences, roughly 10% of them found once; the top ten carry about 7.7%. Study outcomes and limitations: Tracking of tumor mutation counts was seen in expanded intratumoral alpha and beta TCR counts.

The material sequenced was lung tumor tissue, taken at surgery. The chain recombines TRBV12-3 or TRBV12-4 with TRBJ1-5, with 10 bases that match TRBD1. This sequence originates from a male donor with early-stage non-small cell lung cancer. CDR3: CASSRDRGPSQPQHF. CDR3 sequence (DNA): TGTGCCAGCAGCAGAGACAGGGGGCCTAGTCAGCCCCAGCATTTT.